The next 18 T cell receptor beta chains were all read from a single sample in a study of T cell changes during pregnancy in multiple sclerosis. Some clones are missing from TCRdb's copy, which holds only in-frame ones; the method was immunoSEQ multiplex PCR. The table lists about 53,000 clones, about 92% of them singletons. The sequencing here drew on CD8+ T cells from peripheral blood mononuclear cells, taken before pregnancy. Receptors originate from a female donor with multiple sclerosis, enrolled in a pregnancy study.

CDR3 protein: CASSFPPAAYEQYF. DNA for the CDR3: TGTGCCAGCAGCTTTCCACCGGCGGCCTACGAGCAGTACTTC. The chain has TRBV5-6 and TRBJ2-7; D uncertain. Germline assignment: CDR1 SGHDT and CDR2 YYEEEE. V lost 2 bases to trimming and J lost 2 bases, with 11 bases between them. CDR3 length equals 14 residues.

The CDR3 nucleotides read TGTGCCAGCAGTCCAGACAGGAGCTATGGCTACACCTTC. Translation: CASSPDRSYGYTF. The chain joins TRBV25-1 to TRBJ1-2, with D possibly being TRBD1 (6 bases). V lost 5 bases and J 4 bases, leaving 11 bases between the germline ends. The germline CDR1 and CDR2 sequences are MGHDK and SYGVNS. The CDR3 totals 13 residues.

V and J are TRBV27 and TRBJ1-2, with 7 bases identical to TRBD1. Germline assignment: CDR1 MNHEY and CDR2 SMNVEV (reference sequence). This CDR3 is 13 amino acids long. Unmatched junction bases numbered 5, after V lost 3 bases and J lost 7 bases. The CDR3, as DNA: TGTGCCAGCAGTTTGACAGGGCCCTTTGGCTACACCTTC. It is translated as CASSLTGPFGYTF.

The CDR3 spells CASSWGNTGELFF. Written as DNA, the CDR3 is TGCGCCAGCAGCTGGGGCAACACCGGGGAGCTGTTTTTT. The chain links TRBV5-1 to TRBJ2-2, with D possibly being TRBD1 (5 bases). Germline assignment: CDR1 SGHRS and CDR2 YFSETQ. The CDR3 length is 13 residues. V lost 3 bases and J 2 bases, leaving 5 bases between the germline ends.

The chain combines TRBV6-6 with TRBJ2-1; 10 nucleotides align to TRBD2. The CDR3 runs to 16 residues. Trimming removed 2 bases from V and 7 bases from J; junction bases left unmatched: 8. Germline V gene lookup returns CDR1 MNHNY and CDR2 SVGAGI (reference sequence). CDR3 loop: CASSYESGGAGNEQFF. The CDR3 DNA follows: TGTGCCAGCAGTTACGAGAGCGGGGGGGCTGGAAATGAGCAGTTCTTC.

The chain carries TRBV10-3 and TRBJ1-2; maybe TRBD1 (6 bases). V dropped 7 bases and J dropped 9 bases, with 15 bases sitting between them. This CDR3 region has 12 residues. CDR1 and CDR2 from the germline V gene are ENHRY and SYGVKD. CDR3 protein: CAITRTGPSYTF. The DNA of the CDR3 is TGTGCCATCACTCGAACAGGGCCCAGCTACACCTTC.

CDR3 region: CASSLGGGQRGEAFF. DNA for the CDR3: TGTGCCAGCAGCTTAGGCGGGGGGCAACGGGGTGAAGCTTTCTTT. V usage is TRBV7-3 and J usage is TRBJ1-1; weak D call: TRBD1 (6 bases). V lost 2 bases, J lost 7 bases, and 17 bases lay in between. This CDR3 has 15 amino acids. The germline CDR1 and CDR2 sequences are SGHTA and FQGTGA.

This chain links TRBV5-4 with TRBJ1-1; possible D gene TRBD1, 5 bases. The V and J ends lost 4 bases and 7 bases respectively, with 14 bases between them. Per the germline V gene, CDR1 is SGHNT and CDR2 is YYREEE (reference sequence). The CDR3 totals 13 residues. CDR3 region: CASSDRSGGEAFF. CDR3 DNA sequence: TGTGCCAGCAGCGACCGCTCGGGGGGTGAAGCTTTCTTT.

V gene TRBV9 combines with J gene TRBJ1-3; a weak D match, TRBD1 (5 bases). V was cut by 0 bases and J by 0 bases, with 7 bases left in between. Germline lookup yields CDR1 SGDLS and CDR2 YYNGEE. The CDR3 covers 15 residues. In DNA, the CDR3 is TGTGCCAGCAGCGTAGTGGGGCACTCTGGAAACACCATATATTTT. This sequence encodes CASSVVGHSGNTIYF.

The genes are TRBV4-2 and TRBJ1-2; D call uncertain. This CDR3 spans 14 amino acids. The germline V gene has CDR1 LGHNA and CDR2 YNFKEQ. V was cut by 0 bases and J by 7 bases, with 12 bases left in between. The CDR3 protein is CASSQDLGDLGYTF. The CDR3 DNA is TGTGCCAGCAGCCAAGATCTGGGAGATCTTGGCTACACCTTC.

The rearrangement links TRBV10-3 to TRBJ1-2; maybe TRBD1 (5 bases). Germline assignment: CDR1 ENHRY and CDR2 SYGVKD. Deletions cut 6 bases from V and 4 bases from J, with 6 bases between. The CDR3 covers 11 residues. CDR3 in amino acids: CAIRDIYGYTF. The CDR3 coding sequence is TGTGCCATCAGGGACATCTATGGCTACACCTTC.

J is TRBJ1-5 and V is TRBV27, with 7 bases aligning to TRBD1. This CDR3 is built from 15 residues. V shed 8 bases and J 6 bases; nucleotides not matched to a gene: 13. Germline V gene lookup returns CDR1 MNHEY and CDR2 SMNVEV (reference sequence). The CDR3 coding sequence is TGTGCCAGCCACCCTGGGACAGTCGGAAGTCAGCCCCAGCATTTT. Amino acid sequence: CASHPGTVGSQPQHF.

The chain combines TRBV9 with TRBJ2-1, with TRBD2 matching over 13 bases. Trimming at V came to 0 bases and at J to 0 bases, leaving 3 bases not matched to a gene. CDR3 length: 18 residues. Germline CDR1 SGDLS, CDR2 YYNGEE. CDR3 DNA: TGTGCCAGCAGCGTAGAGGGACTAGCGGGGAGCTCCTACAATGAGCAGTTCTTC. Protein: CASSVEGLAGSSYNEQFF.

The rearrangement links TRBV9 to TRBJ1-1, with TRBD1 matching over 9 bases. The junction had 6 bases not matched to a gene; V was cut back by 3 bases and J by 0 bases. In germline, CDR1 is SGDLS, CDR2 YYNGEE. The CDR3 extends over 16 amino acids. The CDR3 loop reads CASSADRGELNTEAFF. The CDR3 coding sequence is TGTGCCAGCAGCGCGGACAGGGGCGAATTGAACACTGAAGCTTTCTTT. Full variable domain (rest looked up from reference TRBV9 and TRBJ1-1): DSGVTQTPKHLITATGQRVTLRCSPRSGDLSVYWYQQSLDQGLQFLIQYYNGEERAKGNILERFSAQQFPDLHSELNLSSLELGDSALYFCASSADRGELNTEAFFGQGTRLTVV.

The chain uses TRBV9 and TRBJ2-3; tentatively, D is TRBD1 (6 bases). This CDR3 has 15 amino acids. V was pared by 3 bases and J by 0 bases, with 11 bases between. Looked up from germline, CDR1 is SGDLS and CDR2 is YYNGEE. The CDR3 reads CASSAGTRSTDTQYF. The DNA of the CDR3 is TGTGCCAGCAGCGCCGGGACAAGAAGCACAGATACGCAGTATTTT.

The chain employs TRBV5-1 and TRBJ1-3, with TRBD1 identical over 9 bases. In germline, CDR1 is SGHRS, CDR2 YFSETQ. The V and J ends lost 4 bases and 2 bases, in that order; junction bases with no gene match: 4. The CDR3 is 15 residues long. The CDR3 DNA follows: TGCGCCAGCAGCGCCGGGACAGGGCCTGGAAACACCATATATTTT. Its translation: CASSAGTGPGNTIYF. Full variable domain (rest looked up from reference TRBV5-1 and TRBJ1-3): KAGVTQTPRYLIKTRGQQVTLSCSPISGHRSVSWYQQTPGQGLQFLFEYFSETQRNKGNFPGRFSGRQFSNSRSEMNVSTLELGDSALYLCASSAGTGPGNTIYFGEGSWLTVV.

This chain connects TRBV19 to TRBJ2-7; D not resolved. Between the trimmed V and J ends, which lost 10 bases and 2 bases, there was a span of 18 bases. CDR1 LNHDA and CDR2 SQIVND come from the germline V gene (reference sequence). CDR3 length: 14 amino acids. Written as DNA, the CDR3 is TGTGCCACCAACCTGGGCCGACCTCCCTACGAGCAGTACTTC. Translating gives CATNLGRPPYEQYF.

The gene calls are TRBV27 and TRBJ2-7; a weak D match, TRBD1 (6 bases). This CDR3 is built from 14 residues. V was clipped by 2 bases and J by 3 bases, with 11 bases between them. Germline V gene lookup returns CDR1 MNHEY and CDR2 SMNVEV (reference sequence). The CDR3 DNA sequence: TGTGCCAGCAGTTTAAACAGGGCAGGCTACGAGCAGTACTTC. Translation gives CASSLNRAGYEQYF.